A single sample is the source of the 21 T cell receptor beta chains below, sequenced in a study of PD-L1 blockade in urothelial cancer. Sequencing used immunoSEQ multiplex PCR; TCRdb keeps in-frame clones, though not all of them. In the table there are 40,000 or so clones, 80% to 90% of which are singletons. Time point meaning: pretreatment peripheral blood. The input for sequencing was PBMCs, taken around atezolizumab (anti-PD-L1) treatment. These receptor sequences come from a man between 60 and 75 years old with urothelial cancer.

The chain employs TRBV7-6 and TRBJ1-2; TRBD1 agrees at 8 bases. The CDR3 is 15 amino acids. The germline gives CDR1 SGHVS, CDR2 FNYEAQ. The V gene end was trimmed by 1 base and the J gene end by 4 bases; junction bases not matched to a gene: 5. The chain's CDR3 is CASSLDTGGTYGYTF. CDR3 nucleotide sequence: TGTGCCAGCAGCTTAGATACAGGGGGTACCTATGGCTACACCTTC.

The V and J genes are TRBV29-1 and TRBJ1-2; D may be TRBD1 (6 bases). Trimming cost V 4 bases and J 4 bases, with 10 bases left between them. This CDR3 spans 12 amino acids. CDR1 and CDR2 (germline): SQVTM, ANQGSEA. In DNA form, the CDR3 reads TGCAGCGTTGGGGGGCTCGGCTATGGCTACACCTTC. Translating it yields CSVGGLGYGYTF.

The genes are TRBV30 and TRBJ2-3; the match to TRBD1 covers 12 bases. The CDR3 runs to 15 residues. Germline V gives CDR1 GTSNPN, CDR2 SVGIG (reference sequence). V trimming: 1 base; J trimming: 6 bases; junction bases outside the gene matches: 5. CDR3 in amino acids: CAWSEGQGARDTQYF. The CDR3 bases are TGTGCCTGGAGTGAGGGACAGGGGGCGCGGGATACGCAGTATTTT.

The V gene is TRBV21-1, the J gene TRBJ2-2; the DNA was not compared with TRBD1, the D call given in the table. TRBV21-1 is given as a pseudogene. This CDR3 contains 14 residues. This CDR3 reads CAIPGQINTGELFF. The CDR3 nucleotides are TGTGCCATCCCGGGACAGATAAACACCGGGGAGCTGTTTTTT.

In regard to this clone: This CDR3 is also generated by other DNA sequences in the sample. This chain connects TRBV2 to TRBJ2-3; 9 nucleotides align to TRBD2. The CDR3 is 13 amino acids. The trim removed 8 bases at V and 1 base at J, leaving 1 base unmatched. Germline V CDR1 and CDR2: SNHLY, FYNNEI. CDR3 sequence reads: CASQREGTDTQYF. Here the CDR3 DNA reads TGTGCCAGCCAGCGGGAGGGCACAGATACGCAGTATTTT.

This clone is labeled medium-sized. The chain employs TRBV4-1 and TRBJ1-5; D may be TRBD1 (6 bases). The CDR3 is made up of 14 amino acids. Germline loops: CDR1 MGHRA, CDR2 YSYEKL. V was clipped by 4 bases and J by 6 bases, with 13 bases between them. The CDR3 region has the DNA TGCGCCAGCAGCCTTCGACAGGTTCTTCAGCCCCAGCATTTT. It translates to CASSLRQVLQPQHF.

This rearrangement joins TRBV5-1 to TRBJ2-1, with 9 bases matching TRBD1. In germline, CDR1 is SGHRS, CDR2 YFSETQ. The trim removed 1 base at V and 5 bases at J, leaving 10 bases unmatched. The CDR3 contains 17 residues. CDR3: CASSLYWGQGMDNEQFF. Here the CDR3 DNA reads TGCGCCAGCAGCTTGTATTGGGGACAGGGTATGGACAATGAGCAGTTCTTC.

This chain links TRBV5-6 with TRBJ2-7; possible D gene TRBD2, 5 bases. Trimming removed 0 bases from V and 3 bases from J, with 10 bases in between. This CDR3 is built from 14 residues. Germline V CDR1 and CDR2: SGHDT, YYEEEE. CDR3 DNA sequence: TGTGCCAGCAGCTTGGTTAGAGGGCACTACGAGCAGTACTTC. Translation: CASSLVRGHYEQYF.

The chain couples TRBV5-1 to TRBJ1-6, with 7 bases fitting TRBD1. This CDR3 is 17 amino acids long. CDR1 SGHRS and CDR2 YFSETQ come from the germline V gene. After removal of 2 bases from V and 0 bases from J, the junction contained 5 bases not matched to a gene. CDR3 amino acids: CASSFIAGGSYNSPLHF. CDR3 nucleotide sequence: TGCGCCAGCAGCTTTATAGCAGGGGGCTCCTATAATTCACCCCTCCACTTT.

This chain connects TRBV19 to TRBJ2-2; D possibly corresponds to TRBD2 (6 bases). Germline values: CDR1 LNHDA, CDR2 SQIVND (reference sequence). This CDR3 contains 18 residues. Between the trimmed V and J ends, which lost 2 bases and 4 bases, there was a span of 20 bases. The CDR3 reads CASSITFGGSGGTGELFF. DNA for the CDR3: TGTGCCAGTAGTATAACGTTCGGGGGTAGCGGAGGCACCGGGGAGCTGTTTTTT. The variable domain in full, with the rest retrieved from reference TRBV19 and TRBJ2-2, is DGGITQSPKYLFRKEGQNVTLSCEQNLNHDAMYWYRQDPGQGLRLIYYSQIVNDFQKGDIAEGYSVSREKKESFPLTVTSAQKNPTAFYLCASSITFGGSGGTGELFFGEGSRLTVL.

The chain combines TRBV2 with TRBJ2-1, with 8 positions matching TRBD2. The CDR3 spans 14 residues. The ends lost 5 bases at V and 8 bases at J; junction bases unmatched: 8. Germline loops: CDR1 SNHLY, CDR2 FYNNEI. The CDR3 bases are TGTGCCAGCAGTTTGACGGGGGGGAGGTATGAGCAGTTCTTC. This encodes CASSLTGGRYEQFF.

This clone was recorded only once. This chain uses TRBV2 with TRBJ2-5; D possibly corresponds to TRBD1 (5 bases). From germline, CDR1 is SNHLY and CDR2 FYNNEI. V lost 1 base to trimming and J lost 3 bases, with 9 bases between them. This CDR3 contains 14 residues. CDR3 loop: CASSEVIREETQYF. The DNA of the CDR3 is TGTGCCAGCAGTGAAGTCATCAGGGAAGAGACCCAGTACTTC.

In DNA, the CDR3 is TGTGCCTGGAGTAGGGGGCGCGTGAGAACCGGGGAGCTGTTTTTT. It translates to CAWSRGRVRTGELFF. J is TRBJ2-2 and V is TRBV30, with 7 bases matching TRBD1. This CDR3 is 15 amino acids long. After removal of 2 bases from V and 5 bases from J, the junction contained 8 bases not matched to a gene. Per the germline V gene, CDR1 is GTSNPN and CDR2 is SVGIG (reference sequence).

V and J are TRBV18 and TRBJ1-1; D uncertain. The CDR3 spans 14 residues. Germline V gene sequence: CDR1 KGHSH, CDR2 LQKENI. Trimming left V 6 bases short and J 1 base short, with 12 bases between. CDR3 sequence: CASSRGASNTEAFF. CDR3 DNA: TGTGCCAGCTCCCGGGGAGCGTCGAACACTGAAGCTTTCTTT.

The chain joins TRBV2 to TRBJ1-5, with 7 bases lining up with TRBD1. Per germline, CDR1 SNHLY and CDR2 FYNNEI. Losses at the gene ends were 6 bases for V and 3 bases for J; bases not matched to a gene: 8. The length of the CDR3 is 15 residues. Here the CDR3 DNA reads TGTGCCAGCAGCTGGGGGACAGACATCAATCAGCCCCAGCATTTT. Residues: CASSWGTDINQPQHF.

The sample holds one count of this clone. J is TRBJ1-5 and V is TRBV12-5; D remains unclear. Germline CDR1 is LGHNT and CDR2 is FRNRAP. The CDR3 has 14 residues. The V and J ends lost 3 bases and 0 bases respectively, with 6 bases between them. CDR3 DNA sequence: TGTGCTAGTGGTTTACTAAATAGCAATCAGCCCCAGCATTTT. It encodes CASGLLNSNQPQHF.

The chain recombines TRBV27 with TRBJ2-7; 7 bases align to TRBD1. CDR1 and CDR2 (germline): MNHEY, SMNVEV (reference sequence). This CDR3 has 15 amino acids. J was trimmed by 0 bases and V by 5 bases; bases with no gene match: 7. The CDR3 bases are TGTGCCAGCAGTCGACAGGGCCGCCACTCCTACGAGCAGTACTTC. Translating gives CASSRQGRHSYEQYF.

This clone showed up just a few times. J is TRBJ1-1 and V is TRBV7-9, with D possibly matching TRBD1 (6 bases). CDR3 length equals 14 residues. Germline CDR1 is SEHNR and CDR2 is FQNEAQ (reference sequence). With 1 base removed from V and 2 bases from J, the gap between germline ends came to 8 bases. The CDR3 sequence is CASSLGQDNTEAFF. CDR3 sequence (DNA): TGTGCCAGCAGCTTAGGACAGGACAACACTGAAGCTTTCTTT.

This chain uses TRBV5-1 with TRBJ2-7, with a possible D match to TRBD1 (6 bases). Germline values: CDR1 SGHRS, CDR2 YFSETQ. This CDR3 has 14 residues. The V end was cut by 0 bases, the J end by 5 bases, with 12 bases between. CDR3: CASSLGTQGDEQYF. CDR3 coding DNA: TGCGCCAGCAGCTTGGGTACACAGGGCGACGAGCAGTACTTC.

With respect to this clone: One end of the junction fails to match germline, which may point to a read error. The CDR3 region is CASTFSGANVPTF. In DNA, the CDR3 is TGTGCCAGCACCTTCTCTGGGGCCAACGTCCCGACTTTC. This chain connects TRBV6-5 to TRBJ2-6; D may be TRBD1 (5 bases). The CDR3 extends over 13 amino acids. Germline V lookup: CDR1 MNHEY, CDR2 SVGAGI.

The chain recombines TRBV5-4 with TRBJ1-6; no reliable D call. Trimming left V 2 bases short and J 0 bases short, with 9 bases between. The CDR3 contains 16 residues. Germline V gene sequence: CDR1 SGHNT, CDR2 YYREEE (reference sequence). CDR3 loop: CASSLGAVSYNSPLHF. Written as DNA, the CDR3 is TGTGCCAGCAGCTTAGGAGCGGTCTCCTATAATTCACCCCTCCACTTT.